The next 27 T cell receptor beta chains were all read from a single sample in a study of glioma-infiltrating T cells. Amplification of TCR alpha and beta CDR3 regions from RNA used iRepertoire nested multiplex PCR. TCRdb used MiXCR to reprocess the multiplex PCR reads, holding one entry per CDR3 protein. The top ten clones hold approximately 16% of a sample with roughly 120,000 distinct CDR3 sequences, roughly 25% of them seen once. Sequencing used glioma tissue, nonneoplastic brain tissue, or PBMCs (not recorded which). The receptor set was obtained from a human donor with low-grade glioma or glioblastoma, undergoing nonglioma brain surgery, or in good health (not recorded which).

The chain is built from TRBV29-1 and TRBJ1-5; TRBD1 might be the D (5 bases). The V end lost 2 bases, the J end lost 5 bases, and 10 bases lay between the germline ends. The V gene's germline CDR1 is SQVTM and CDR2 ANQGSEA. The CDR3 consists of 13 residues. The CDR3: CSVEPGTHQPQHF. The CDR3 DNA is TGCAGCGTTGAACCCGGGACGCATCAGCCCCAGCATTTT.

This clonotype was observed many times. The rearrangement uses TRBV19 and TRBJ2-1, with D uncertain. Trimming removed 7 bases from V and 13 bases from J, with 14 bases in between. The CDR3 is made up of 11 amino acids. Germline V gene sequence: CDR1 LNHDA, CDR2 SQIVND (reference sequence). The CDR3: CASMKEQSQFF. In nucleotides, the CDR3 is TGTGCCAGTATGAAAGAGCAAAGCCAGTTCTTC.

This clonotype appeared a few times. The J gene is TRBJ2-1, the V gene TRBV14, with 9 bases fitting TRBD2. The CDR3 consists of 14 residues. The germline V gene has CDR1 SGHDN and CDR2 FVKESK. Trimming took 6 bases from V and 6 from J; bases not matched to a gene: 6. CDR3 in DNA: TGTGCCAGCAGTAAACTAGCGGGCCTCAATGAGCAGTTCTTC. Translation: CASSKLAGLNEQFF.

This clonotype has a handful of counts. The V call is TRBV5-1, the J call TRBJ2-3; no definite D call. The V end lost 4 bases, the J end lost 4 bases, and 13 bases lay between the germline ends. Per germline, CDR1 SGHRS and CDR2 YFSETQ. The CDR3 totals 14 residues. DNA of the CDR3: TGCGCCAGCAGCACTGGCTTGTTTGCAGATACGCAGTATTTT. Translation gives CASSTGLFADTQYF. Supplemented by reference TRBV5-1 and TRBJ2-3, the full variable domain reads KAGVTQTPRYLIKTRGQQVTLSCSPISGHRSVSWYQQTPGQGLQFLFEYFSETQRNKGNFPGRFSGRQFSNSRSEMNVSTLELGDSALYLCASSTGLFADTQYFGPGTRLTVL.

This clonotype was seen a single time. The V and J genes are TRBV20-1 and TRBJ2-1; no clear D. V was shortened by 1 base and J by 4 bases, with 14 bases between the two germline ends. Germline loops: CDR1 DFQATT, CDR2 SNEGSKA (reference sequence). The CDR3 extends over 15 amino acids. CDR3: CSARGRVPSYNEQFF. Here the CDR3 DNA reads TGCAGTGCTAGAGGTCGAGTCCCCTCTTACAATGAGCAGTTCTTC.

The gene calls are TRBV12-5 and TRBJ2-1; D uncertain. The germline V gene encodes CDR1 LGHNT and CDR2 FRNRAP. V gave up 5 bases and J gave up 3 bases, with 17 bases separating them. This CDR3 is built from 16 residues. CDR3 DNA sequence: TGTGCTAGTGGTCGCCCCTTGAGACGCCACTACAATGAGCAGTTCTTC. Encoded protein: CASGRPLRRHYNEQFF. The full variable domain, completed using reference TRBV12-5 and TRBJ2-1, is DARVTQTPRHKVTEMGQEVTMRCQPILGHNTVFWYRQTMMQGLELLAYFRNRAPLDDSGMPKDRFSAEMPDATLATLKIQPSEPRDSAVYFCASGRPLRRHYNEQFFGPGTRLTVL.

This clonotype was seen more than once but under ten times. It may be a read error: a sequence one base away is much more abundant. The rearrangement links TRBV7-2 to TRBJ2-4, with 14 bases that match TRBD2. CDR3 length: 18 amino acids. The V gene's germline CDR1 is SGHTA and CDR2 FQGNSA. CDR3 sequence reads: CVSRGTSGSWGTKNIQYF. The CDR3 DNA reads TGTGTCAGCAGGGGGACTAGCGGGAGCTGGGGGACCAAAAACATTCAGTACTTC.

Ten or more counts support this clonotype. V gene TRBV7-2 combines with J gene TRBJ1-1; 8 positions match TRBD1. Germline V gene sequence: CDR1 SGHTA, CDR2 FQGNSA. CDR3 size: 15 residues. The J segment lost 5 bases and the V segment lost 5 bases, leaving 10 bases of the junction unmatched. The DNA of the CDR3 is TGTGCCAGCAGCCCCCGACAGGGGAGGGTGACTGAAGCTTTCTTT. Protein: CASSPRQGRVTEAFF.

This clonotype was seen repeatedly, ten times or more. The junction departs from germline at one end; a sequencing error may be responsible. This chain connects TRBV3-1 to TRBJ2-4, with 8 bases matching TRBD1. The CDR3 has 14 residues. Germline V gene lookup returns CDR1 LGHDT and CDR2 YNNKEL (reference sequence). CDR3 residues: CASNQGQGGNIQYF. The CDR3 DNA is TGTGCCAGCAACCAAGGACAGGGCGGAAACATTCAGTACTTC.

The chain is built from TRBV12-3 or TRBV12-4 and TRBJ2-3, with 7 bases matching TRBD2. The CDR3 sequence is 14 residues long. V lost 7 bases to trimming and J lost 4 bases; unmatched junction nucleotides: 8. The CDR3 DNA reads as TGTGCCAGCACTCTGGGAGGGCCCCCAGATACGCAGTATTTT. Its translation is CASTLGGPPDTQYF.

Of note for this clonotype: With a much larger clone just one base away, this may be a read error. V usage is TRBV7-9 and J usage is TRBJ1-4; no clear D. The CDR3 has 15 residues. V was shortened by 5 bases and J by 0 bases, with 10 bases between the two germline ends. Germline V gene sequence: CDR1 SEHNR, CDR2 FQNEAQ (reference sequence). The CDR3 is CASSIRDATNEKLFF. CDR3 nucleotides: TGTGCCAGCAGCATACGAGATGCAACTAATGAAAAACTGTTTTTT.

In the case of this clonotype: This could be a read error, since a much larger clone is one nucleotide away. This chain uses TRBV15 with TRBJ1-2; D ambiguous. The ends were cut back, 0 bases at V and 2 bases at J, with 4 bases in the middle. This CDR3 has 13 residues. In germline, CDR1 is LNHNV, CDR2 YYDKDF (reference sequence). This CDR3 reads CATSRERNYGYTF. The CDR3 DNA follows: TGTGCCACCAGCAGAGAGAGAAACTATGGCTACACCTTC.

The chain uses TRBV29-1 and TRBJ1-3; D gene unclear. CDR3 length equals 11 residues. V was shortened by 4 bases and J by 3 bases, with 4 bases between the two germline ends. Germline CDR1 reads SQVTM; CDR2 reads ANQGSEA. The CDR3 nucleotides read TGCAGCGTTGGCGTTGGAAACACCATATATTTT. Protein sequence: CSVGVGNTIYF.

The V and J genes are TRBV11-2 and TRBJ1-1; no firm D call. The CDR3 runs 13 residues. Germline CDR1 SGHAT, CDR2 FQNNGV. The V and J ends lost 5 bases and 0 bases respectively, with 7 bases between them. The CDR3, as DNA: TGTGCCAGCAGCCCCCTAGTGAACACTGAAGCTTTCTTT. It translates to CASSPLVNTEAFF.

In its sample, this clonotype was seen many times. The J gene is TRBJ1-1, the V gene TRBV28; D is undetermined. The V and J ends lost 3 bases and 6 bases respectively, with 11 bases between them. The germline gives CDR1 MDHEN, CDR2 SYDVKM. CDR3 length: 13 amino acids. The CDR3 region has the DNA TGTGCCAGCAGTTTTCTCTCAAACGCTGAAGCTTTCTTT. It is translated as CASSFLSNAEAFF.

This clonotype was detected ten times or more. The chain carries TRBV6-1 and TRBJ1-5; no definite D call. The ends were cut back, 3 bases at V and 0 bases at J, with 9 bases in the middle. The CDR3 is made up of 15 amino acids. CDR1 is MNHNS, CDR2 SASEGT, per germline. CDR3 nucleotide sequence: TGTGCCAGCAGTGATAGCGGTTATAGCAATCAGCCCCAGCATTTT. It is translated as CASSDSGYSNQPQHF.

This clonotype was counted a single time. This chain links TRBV20-1 with TRBJ2-3; 7 positions agree with TRBD2. V lost 7 bases and J lost 2; bases outside the gene matches: 12. Germline CDR1 DFQATT, CDR2 SNEGSKA (reference sequence). The length of the CDR3 is 15 residues. The CDR3 DNA sequence: TGCAGTGATGGGGGGGGGTTCGTGGTCACAGATACGCAGTATTTT. Its protein is CSDGGGFVVTDTQYF.

This clonotype was seen many times. The genes are TRBV27 and TRBJ2-7, with 10 nucleotides matching TRBD2. Per germline, CDR1 MNHEY and CDR2 SMNVEV (reference sequence). The CDR3 has 14 amino acids. J lost 3 bases, V lost 5 bases, and 4 bases had no gene match. The CDR3 here is CASSRTSGFYEQYF. The CDR3 DNA follows: TGTGCCAGCAGTCGGACTAGCGGATTCTACGAGCAGTACTTC.

Comments on this clonotype: Given a much more abundant clone one base away, this may be a read error. V gene TRBV6-2 or TRBV6-3 combines with J gene TRBJ2-7, with D perhaps TRBD2 (6 bases). Trimming took off 5 bases at V and 5 bases at J, with 16 bases between the two ends. The CDR3 runs to 14 residues. Germline CDR1 and CDR2: MNHEY and SVGEGT. CDR3 in DNA: TGTGCCAGCAGTAAGGGCGGGATCGTCGACGAGCAGTACTTC. It yields the protein CASSKGGIVDEQYF.

This CDR3 is CASSSGPRLDTQYF. The CDR3 region has the DNA TGTGCCAGCAGTTCCGGGCCTCGCCTAGATACGCAGTATTTT. The chain carries TRBV5-4 and TRBJ2-3; no firm D call. The germline CDR1 and CDR2 sequences are SGHNT and YYREEE (reference sequence). This CDR3 comprises 14 residues. V was cut by 5 bases and J by 5 bases, with 15 bases left in between.

Many counts were recorded for this clonotype. This chain joins TRBV4-1 and TRBJ2-7; possible D gene TRBD2, 6 bases. From germline, CDR1 is MGHRA and CDR2 YSYEKL. The CDR3 runs 15 residues. V lost 3 bases and J lost 0, with 12 bases in between. The CDR3 protein is CASSHRDLYSYEQYF. The CDR3 DNA follows: TGCGCCAGCAGCCACCGGGACTTATACTCCTACGAGCAGTACTTC.

This clonotype showed up many times. The chain is built from TRBV20-1 and TRBJ2-7; 12 nucleotides line up with TRBD1. The germline gives CDR1 DFQATT, CDR2 SNEGSKA (reference sequence). The CDR3 covers 15 residues. Trimming took 1 base from V and 4 from J; bases not matched to a gene: 5. The DNA for the CDR3 is TGCAGTGCTAGAGGGGGACAGGGGGCGTTGTACGAGCAGTACTTC. It translates to CSARGGQGALYEQYF.

This clonotype was counted a few times. The chain employs TRBV12-3 or TRBV12-4 and TRBJ1-1; D is undetermined. The CDR3 consists of 12 residues. The V end lost 5 bases, the J end lost 7 bases, and 11 bases lay between the germline ends. CDR3 DNA sequence: TGTGCCAGCAGTGCTCGGACGGTTGAAGCTTTCTTT. It translates to CASSARTVEAFF.

This clonotype was observed at least ten times. The genes are TRBV4-3 and TRBJ2-5, with 9 bases identical to TRBD2. Germline loops: CDR1 LGHNA, CDR2 YSLEER. V was clipped by 0 bases and J by 3 bases; unmatched bases: 5. The CDR3 is 16 amino acids. The DNA for the CDR3 is TGCGCCAGCAGCCAAGAAGGGAGACTAGCGGAAGAGACCCAGTACTTC. Protein product: CASSQEGRLAEETQYF.

About this clonotype: A much larger clone is a single base away; this may be a read error. V and J are TRBV6-5 and TRBJ2-2; either TRBD1 or TRBD2 may supply D (5 bases each). The V gene's germline CDR1 is MNHEY and CDR2 SVGAGI. V shed 2 bases and J shed 6 bases, with 13 bases lying between them. The CDR3 runs 15 residues. CDR3 loop: CASSYTQPGPGELFF. CDR3 nucleotides: TGTGCCAGCAGTTACACCCAACCGGGGCCCGGGGAGCTGTTTTTT.

The chain links TRBV6-1 to TRBJ2-7, with 8 bases matching TRBD1. This CDR3 region has 13 residues. V lost 6 bases, J lost 5 bases, and 6 bases stayed unmatched. In germline, CDR1 is MNHNS, CDR2 SASEGT. The CDR3 DNA is TGTGCCAGCAGCCGGGACAGGCTAGACGAGCAGTACTTC. This encodes CASSRDRLDEQYF.

The sample holds a few counts of this clonotype. The gene calls are TRBV11-2 and TRBJ2-3; D possibly corresponds to TRBD1 (6 bases). This CDR3 comprises 15 residues. The V gene's germline CDR1 is SGHAT and CDR2 FQNNGV. V lost 4 bases, J lost 1 base, and 12 bases lay in between. CDR3 residues: CASSSRTAGTDTQYF. DNA of the CDR3: TGTGCCAGCAGCTCCCGGACAGCCGGCACAGATACGCAGTATTTT. Full variable domain (outside the CDR3, taken from reference TRBV11-2 and TRBJ2-3): EAGVAQSPRYKIIEKRQSVAFWCNPISGHATLYWYQQILGQGPKLLIQFQNNGVVDDSQLPKDRFSAERLKGVDSTLKIQPAKLEDSAVYLCASSSRTAGTDTQYFGPGTRLTVL.